The 17 T cell receptor beta chains given below trace back to one sample, sequenced in a study of shared clonotypes between healthy human individuals. Sequencing was performed with immunoSEQ multiplex PCR; in TCRdb, only in-frame clones are kept and a portion is missing. The table has a few million clones, just under 95% seen once. The specimen sequenced was naive CD4+ T cells from PBMCs. Subset defined: CD45RA+ positively selected. The source of these receptors is a man aged 18 to 29 in good health. Some clones in this sample may be carry-over from other donors' samples.

This chain connects TRBV29-1 to TRBJ2-5, with 11 bases fitting TRBD2. V shed 2 bases and J 9 bases; nucleotides not matched to a gene: 8. CDR1 is SQVTM and CDR2 is ANQGSEA in the germline V gene. This CDR3 has 14 residues. The CDR3 DNA sequence: TGCAGCGTTGAACCCGCGTCTAGCGGGAGGTCCCAGTACTTC. It is translated as CSVEPASSGRSQYF.

The gene calls are TRBV7-8 and TRBJ2-1, with 7 bases that match TRBD2. CDR1 is SGHVS and CDR2 is FQNEAQ in the germline V gene. CDR3 length equals 21 residues. The J segment lost 0 bases and the V segment lost 6 bases, leaving 23 bases of the junction unmatched. The chain's CDR3 is CASRPRTRTRKYYSSYNEQFF. Here the CDR3 DNA reads TGTGCCAGCAGGCCTAGAACCCGGACTAGAAAGTATTACAGCTCCTACAATGAGCAGTTCTTC.

V usage is TRBV18 and J usage is TRBJ2-1; D remains ambiguous. The CDR3 is 16 residues long. Germline CDR1 KGHSH, CDR2 LQKENI. The germline V and J ends were trimmed by 2 bases and 0 bases, with 11 bases remaining between them. CDR3 in amino acids: CASSPFPTGSYNEQFF. The DNA of the CDR3 is TGTGCCAGCTCACCATTTCCCACCGGCTCCTACAATGAGCAGTTCTTC.

As to this clone: A read error may produce the germline difference seen at one junction end. This chain links TRBV27 with TRBJ2-5; D is uncertain. This CDR3 comprises 14 residues. CDR1 MNHEY and CDR2 SMNVEV come from the germline V gene (reference sequence). CDR3 protein: CASSLSWYQETQYF. In DNA, the CDR3 is TGTGCCAGCAGTCTATCGTGGTACCAAGAGACCCAGTACTTC.

This sequence joins TRBV15 and TRBJ2-1; D is perhaps TRBD2 (6 bases). CDR3 size: 15 residues. Looked up from germline, CDR1 is LNHNV and CDR2 is YYDKDF (reference sequence). Trimming took off 3 bases at V and 3 bases at J, with 12 bases between the two ends. CDR3 loop: CATSSRRGRYNEQFF. The CDR3, as DNA: TGTGCCACCAGCAGCAGGCGGGGACGCTACAATGAGCAGTTCTTC.

CDR3 DNA: TGTGCCTGGAGAATAGGAGACACTCTAAATTCACCCCTCCACTTT. Encoded protein: CAWRIGDTLNSPLHF. V usage is TRBV30 and J usage is TRBJ1-6; D is ambiguous. Trimming shortened V by 3 bases and J by 7 bases, and 16 bases separated the two germline ends. Germline CDR1 and CDR2: GTSNPN and SVGIG (reference sequence). CDR3 length: 15 amino acids.

The gene calls are TRBV28 and TRBJ2-3; no clear D. The CDR3 is 12 residues long. CDR1 is MDHEN, CDR2 SYDVKM, per germline. V lost 5 bases, J lost 5 bases, and 8 bases lay in between. The CDR3: CASSSPIDTQYF. CDR3 coding DNA: TGTGCCAGCAGTAGCCCTATAGATACGCAGTATTTT.

V usage is TRBV27 and J usage is TRBJ1-1; D call uncertain. Trimming left V 2 bases short and J 1 base short, with 8 bases between. The CDR3 contains 14 residues. CDR1 is MNHEY, CDR2 SMNVEV, per germline (reference sequence). CDR3 sequence (DNA): TGTGCCAGCAGTTTAGCCGACACGAACACTGAAGCTTTCTTT. Protein product: CASSLADTNTEAFF.

The CDR3 sequence: CASSLPMGEGWAYEQYF. CDR3 in DNA: TGTGCCAGCTCACTCCCAATGGGGGAGGGGTGGGCCTACGAGCAGTACTTC. The chain couples TRBV18 to TRBJ2-7; TRBD2 matches at 7 bases. CDR1 and CDR2 from the germline V gene are KGHSH and LQKENI. Trimming cost V 4 bases and J 2 bases; bases outside gene matches: 14. The CDR3 has 17 residues.

The chain carries TRBV5-1 and TRBJ1-2; TRBD1 agrees at 8 bases. There are 16 residues in the CDR3. V lost 4 bases and J lost 2; bases outside the gene matches: 10. Germline V gives CDR1 SGHRS, CDR2 YFSETQ. The CDR3 loop is CASSHTPGQENYGYTF. As DNA, the CDR3 is TGCGCCAGCAGCCACACACCGGGACAGGAAAACTATGGCTACACCTTC.

The rearrangement joins TRBV6-6 to TRBJ2-7, with D possibly being TRBD1 (6 bases). The CDR3 is 14 amino acids. Trimming removed 2 bases at V and 6 bases at J, with 14 bases between. The germline V gene encodes CDR1 MNHNY and CDR2 SVGAGI (reference sequence). DNA of the CDR3: TGTGCCAGCAGTTACGAGAGGGGGAACAGCGAGCAGTACTTC. This translates into CASSYERGNSEQYF.

J is TRBJ2-7 and V is TRBV18; 7 nucleotides align to TRBD2. CDR3 length: 16 amino acids. The trim removed 3 bases at V and 2 bases at J, leaving 10 bases unmatched. Germline values: CDR1 KGHSH, CDR2 LQKENI. The CDR3 DNA reads TGTGCCAGCTCACCCTCGACTGGGCGGGGGACCTACGAGCAGTACTTC. Translated, it gives CASSPSTGRGTYEQYF. The complete variable domain, with remaining parts taken from reference TRBV18 and TRBJ2-7, reads NAGVMQNPRHLVRRRGQEARLRCSPMKGHSHVYWYRQLPEEGLKFMVYLQKENIIDESGMPKERFSAEFPKEGPSILRIQQVVRGDSAAYFCASSPSTGRGTYEQYFGPGTRLTVT.

J is TRBJ1-2 and V is TRBV5-4; D unresolved. Germline V gives CDR1 SGHNT, CDR2 YYREEE (reference sequence). This CDR3 is 13 amino acids long. V lost 1 base and J 5 bases, leaving 9 bases between the germline ends. CDR3 protein: CASSLPGMYGYTF. In DNA form, the CDR3 reads TGTGCCAGCAGCTTGCCGGGAATGTATGGCTACACCTTC.

V gene TRBV5-4 combines with J gene TRBJ2-6; no clear D. This CDR3 spans 13 amino acids. V was shortened by 5 bases and J by 8 bases, with 11 bases between the two germline ends. In germline, CDR1 is SGHNT, CDR2 YYREEE (reference sequence). This CDR3 is CASRSGFTNVLTF. The CDR3, as DNA: TGTGCCAGCAGATCAGGATTTACCAACGTCCTGACTTTC. The full variable domain, in which reference TRBV5-4 and TRBJ2-6 provide the parts outside the CDR3, is ETGVTQSPTHLIKTRGQQVTLRCSSQSGHNTVSWYQQALGQGPQFIFQYYREEENGRGNFPPRFSGLQFPNYSSELNVNALELDDSALYLCASRSGFTNVLTFGAGSRLTVL.

The rearrangement links TRBV6-1 to TRBJ2-5, with D possibly being TRBD2 (5 bases). CDR1 is MNHNS, CDR2 SASEGT, per germline. V was shortened by 8 bases and J by 4 bases, with 20 bases between the two germline ends. The length of the CDR3 is 15 residues. CDR3 bases: TGTGCCAGCCGAAGAGGGCCAATGCTTGTAGAGACCCAGTACTTC. This translates into CASRRGPMLVETQYF.

For this clone: A junction boundary mismatches the germline segment, possibly from a read error. The chain joins TRBV6-1 to TRBJ2-7, with a weak D call TRBD2 (7 bases). This CDR3 spans 15 amino acids. CDR1 and CDR2 from the germline V gene are MNHNS and SASEGT. CDR3 DNA sequence: TGTGCCAGCAGCGAAGGGGGGGTTGCAGGGTACGAGCAGTACTTC. Translating gives CASSEGGVAGYEQYF.

The rearrangement links TRBV5-4 to TRBJ1-2; TRBD1 is a possible D gene (5 bases). Germline V gene sequence: CDR1 SGHNT, CDR2 YYREEE (reference sequence). The CDR3 spans 14 residues. V was pared by 3 bases and J by 3 bases, with 12 bases between. CDR3 loop: CASSSGKQDYGYTF. The CDR3 DNA sequence: TGTGCCAGCAGCTCCGGCAAACAGGACTATGGCTACACCTTC. Variable domain in full (rest from reference TRBV5-4 and TRBJ1-2): ETGVTQSPTHLIKTRGQQVTLRCSSQSGHNTVSWYQQALGQGPQFIFQYYREEENGRGNFPPRFSGLQFPNYSSELNVNALELDDSALYLCASSSGKQDYGYTFGSGTRLTVV.